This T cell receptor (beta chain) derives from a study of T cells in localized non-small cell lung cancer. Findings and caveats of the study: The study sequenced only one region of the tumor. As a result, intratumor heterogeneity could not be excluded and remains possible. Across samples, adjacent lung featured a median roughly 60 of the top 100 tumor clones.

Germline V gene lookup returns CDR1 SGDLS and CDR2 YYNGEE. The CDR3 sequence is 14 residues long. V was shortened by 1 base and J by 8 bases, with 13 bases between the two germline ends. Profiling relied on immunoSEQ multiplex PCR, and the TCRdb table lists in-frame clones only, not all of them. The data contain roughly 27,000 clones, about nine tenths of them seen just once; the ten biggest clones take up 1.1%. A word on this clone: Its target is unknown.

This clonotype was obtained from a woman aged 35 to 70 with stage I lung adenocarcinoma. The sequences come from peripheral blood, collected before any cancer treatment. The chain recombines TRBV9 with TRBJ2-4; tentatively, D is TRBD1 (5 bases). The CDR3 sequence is CASSVLGAGDIQYF. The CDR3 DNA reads TGTGCCAGCAGCGTACTAGGGGCTGGGGACATTCAGTACTTC.